The rows below give T cell receptor beta chains drawn from one sample of a study of T cell responses to AZD1222 COVID-19 vaccine. Assay: immunoSEQ multiplex PCR; the TCRdb copy retains only in-frame clones and omits some. This sample has about 140,000 clones, with roughly 90% found just once. The material sequenced was peripheral blood, taken on day 0 of AZD1222 vaccination. The receptors come from an adult in good health. Each CDR3 is given with its conserved first and last residue. Each record gives: D gene, clone size, J gene, V gene, CDR3 DNA, CDR3 protein. A D gene is named only where the DNA matches it firmly. A row's size may be missing; if present it is once, few, many or a size class.

>NA|NA|TRBJ1-1|TRBV10-3
TGTGCCATCAGTGAGTCGACGGAGGGTACTGAAGCTTTCTTT
CAISESTEGTEAFF
>NA|few|TRBJ1-5|TRBV11-2
TGTGCCAGCAGCTTAGTCTCAGGCAATCAGCCCCAGCATTTT
CASSLVSGNQPQHF
>NA|NA|TRBJ1-1|TRBV4-1
TGCGCCAGCAGCCAAGATCTCCAAGGGAGCATGAACACTGAAGCTTTCTTT
CASSQDLQGSMNTEAFF
>NA|NA|TRBJ1-5|TRBV3-1/TRBV3-2
TGTGCCAGCAGCCAAGATTGGGGGGGAAATCAGCCCCAGCATTTT
CASSQDWGGNQPQHF
>NA|NA|TRBJ2-7|TRBV27
TGTGCCAGCAGTCAAGGGGTCTCCTACGAGCAGTACTTC
CASSQGVSYEQYF
>TRBD2|NA|TRBJ2-1|TRBV5-1
TGCGCCAGTCGACTAGCGGGAGGTCGGGCCTCCTACAATGAGCAGTTCTTC
CASRLAGGRASYNEQFF
>NA|NA|TRBJ1-2|TRBV5-1
TGCGCCAGCAGCTTGGTGGCGGAACCCTATGGCTACACCTTC
CASSLVAEPYGYTF
>NA|few|TRBJ2-7|TRBV11-2
TGTGCCAGCAGCTCCTTAGCTGGCAGGGCGGCCTACGAGCAGTACTTC
CASSSLAGRAAYEQYF
>TRBD1|few|TRBJ2-7|TRBV4-1
TGCGCCAGCAGCCAAATCTTGGGGACAGGGGCCATCTACGAGCAGTACTTC
CASSQILGTGAIYEQYF
>TRBD2|few|TRBJ2-7|TRBV4-1
TGCGCCAGCAGCCAATCCTCGCGGGAGGGTTACGAGCAGTACTTC
CASSQSSREGYEQYF
>NA|NA|TRBJ1-2|TRBV27
TGTGCCAGCAGTTTTTCGGGGAACTATGGCTACACCTTC
CASSFSGNYGYTF
>TRBD2|NA|TRBJ2-7|TRBV9
TGTGCCAGCAGCGTAGGGCTAGCGGGAGACTACGAGCAGTACTTC
CASSVGLAGDYEQYF
>NA|NA|TRBJ1-2|TRBV30
TGTGCCTGGAGTGGGGTGGGACACTACGACCCCTATGGCTACACCTTC
CAWSGVGHYDPYGYTF
>NA|NA|TRBJ1-2|TRBV7-9
TGTGCCAGCACCCTAGGGAGGGATGGCTACACCTTC
CASTLGRDGYTF
>NA|NA|TRBJ1-5|TRBV30
TGTGCCTGGAGTGTGGATAGTTATAGCAATCAGCCCCAGCATTTT
CAWSVDSYSNQPQHF
>NA|NA|TRBJ2-7|TRBV11-1
TGTGCCAGCAGCGAGAGATCGGGGTTCTACGAGCAGTACTTC
CASSERSGFYEQYF
>TRBD1|NA|TRBJ2-2|TRBV9
TGTGCCAGCAGCCCCCGACAGGGGGCGATTTACACCGGGGAGCTGTTTTTT
CASSPRQGAIYTGELFF
>NA|NA|TRBJ2-7|TRBV21-1
TGTGCCAGCAGCCCCCGACAGGGGGCAGGGGAGCAGTACTTC
CASSPRQGAGEQYF
>NA|NA|TRBJ2-3|TRBV5-1
TGCGCCAGCAGTACCTCCAGGGCGACTAGCACAGATACGCAGTATTTT
CASSTSRATSTDTQYF